The 24 T cell receptor beta chains below were found in one sample sequenced in a study of blood T cell repertoires in COVID-19 (TCRdb year 2020). Library generation was performed with the immunoSEQ multiplex PCR assay. TCRdb's version of the immuneACCESS table is confined to in-frame rearrangements and falls short of the full clone set. An unresolved V gene accounts for under half of the shortfall where checked; the remainder is of unknown origin. This sample is represented by approximately 400,000 clones; 88% of them were singletons. 10% to 15% of the sample rests with the top ten. The source material was peripheral blood. These receptors originate from a woman aged 45-65 years with COVID-19, enrolled during active disease.

V and J are TRBV5-4 and TRBJ2-6; D is unclear. With 4 bases removed from V and 1 base from J, the gap between germline ends came to 9 bases. The germline CDR1 and CDR2 sequences are SGHNT and YYREEE (reference sequence). This CDR3 comprises 15 residues. The CDR3 here is CASSGPGSGANVLTF. The CDR3 nucleotides read TGTGCCAGCAGCGGTCCAGGTTCTGGGGCCAACGTCCTGACTTTC.

The CDR3, as DNA: TGTGCCAGCACCCCCGAGGCATACCCTTACAATGAGCAGTTCTTC. This codes for CASTPEAYPYNEQFF. The chain links TRBV7-2 to TRBJ2-1; D is ambiguous. The length of the CDR3 is 15 residues. CDR1 SGHTA and CDR2 FQGNSA come from the germline V gene. V lost 7 bases to trimming and J lost 4 bases, with 17 bases between them.

Remarks on this clone: The junction departs from the called germline gene at one end, perhaps through a read error. The chain combines TRBV6-1 with TRBJ2-4, with TRBD1 identical over 7 bases. CDR3 size: 18 residues. Germline-derived CDR1 and CDR2 are MNHNS and SASEGT. The CDR3 loop reads CASSEALYRTGTLPRFCF. CDR3 bases: TGTGCCAGCAGTGAAGCCCTTTACAGGACAGGTACCCTCCCGAGGTTCTGCTTC.

The chain links TRBV6-5 to TRBJ1-1, with a tentative D call TRBD1 (6 bases). The CDR3 loop spans 15 amino acids. The V end was cut by 5 bases, the J end by 3 bases, with 16 bases between. The germline CDR1 and CDR2 sequences are MNHEY and SVGAGI. The CDR3 coding sequence is TGTGCCAGCAGTAACAAGGCGGGGGCAGACACTGAAGCTTTCTTT. It encodes CASSNKAGADTEAFF.

This rearrangement joins TRBV30 to TRBJ1-3; TRBD1 is a possible D gene (5 bases). The V gene lost 5 bases and the J gene lost 3 bases, with 11 bases spanning the gap. The germline CDR1 and CDR2 sequences are GTSNPN and SVGIG (reference sequence). This CDR3 spans 13 amino acids. The CDR3 DNA sequence: TGTGCCTGGGAAGGGGTGGGTGGAAACACCATATATTTT. This gives the protein CAWEGVGGNTIYF.

The rearrangement uses TRBV11-3 and TRBJ2-1; TRBD1 agrees at 7 bases. Germline loops: CDR1 SGHNT, CDR2 YENEEA. This CDR3 spans 13 amino acids. V lost 4 bases to trimming and J lost 7 bases; unmatched junction nucleotides: 4. The CDR3 protein is CASSSGQLNEQFF. The CDR3 nucleotides read TGTGCCAGCAGCTCGGGACAGTTAAATGAGCAGTTCTTC.

The CDR3 DNA reads as TGTGCCAGCAGCTGGGGCGACATCAACACTGAAGCTTTCTTT. Amino acid sequence: CASSWGDINTEAFF. J is TRBJ1-1 and V is TRBV7-8, with D possibly matching TRBD1 (5 bases). This CDR3 is 14 amino acids long. Trimming pared 4 bases from V and 2 bases from J, leaving 11 bases between. CDR1 and CDR2 (germline): SGHVS, FQNEAQ.

V is TRBV9 and J is TRBJ2-1; 7 bases fit TRBD1. Germline V gene data show CDR1 as SGDLS and CDR2 as YYNGEE. The CDR3 spans 17 residues. V shed 5 bases and J 1 base; nucleotides not matched to a gene: 12. CDR3 nucleotides: TGTGCCAGCAGTGACACTCGGACAGGCGATTCCTACAATGAGCAGTTCTTC. Residues: CASSDTRTGDSYNEQFF.

This sequence joins TRBV5-1 and TRBJ1-2; D possibly corresponds to TRBD1 (5 bases). V lost 4 bases and J lost 0, with 25 bases in between. This CDR3 is 19 amino acids long. The V gene's germline CDR1 is SGHRS and CDR2 YFSETQ. CDR3 in DNA: TGCGCCAGCAGCCCCAGAGGGACTTCCCTCGCCCCTTCTAACTATGGCTACACCTTC. It yields the protein CASSPRGTSLAPSNYGYTF.

V gene TRBV18 combines with J gene TRBJ2-1, with 8 nucleotides matching TRBD1. The junction had 9 bases not matched to a gene; V was cut back by 2 bases and J by 3 bases. The CDR3 totals 17 residues. Germline CDR1 KGHSH, CDR2 LQKENI. The CDR3 region has the DNA TGTGCCAGCTCACCATCACTATCCGGGACAGGCTACAATGAGCAGTTCTTC. The encoded protein is CASSPSLSGTGYNEQFF.

As DNA, the CDR3 is TGTGCCAGCAGCTTGGCTGGGACAGGGGGCCATGGCTACACCTTC. Amino acids: CASSLAGTGGHGYTF. The rearrangement links TRBV5-4 to TRBJ1-2; 12 positions match TRBD1. Losses at the gene ends were 0 bases for V and 6 bases for J; bases not matched to a gene: 3. The CDR3 covers 15 residues. The V gene's germline CDR1 is SGHNT and CDR2 YYREEE (reference sequence).

This clone was recorded once. The same CDR3 is also encoded by other DNA sequences in this sample. V is TRBV18 and J is TRBJ1-2; D call uncertain. Trimming cost V 1 base and J 3 bases, with 6 bases left between them. CDR3 size: 13 residues. Germline V CDR1 and CDR2: KGHSH, LQKENI. The CDR3 DNA is TGTGCCAGCTCACCACAGGAGGACTATGGCTACACCTTC. It specifies CASSPQEDYGYTF.

In regard to this clone: Distinct nucleotide sequences in the sample also encode this CDR3. This chain uses TRBV7-3 with TRBJ2-1; 7 bases map to TRBD2. The CDR3 covers 15 residues. The germline V gene has CDR1 SGHTA and CDR2 FQGTGA. V was pared by 3 bases and J by 0 bases, with 2 bases of the junction left unmatched. This CDR3 is CASSLSGGSYNEQFF. CDR3 DNA: TGTGCCAGCAGCTTGTCGGGGGGCTCCTACAATGAGCAGTTCTTC.

The rearrangement uses TRBV6-6 and TRBJ1-1; 10 nucleotides line up with TRBD1. Germline CDR1 reads MNHNY; CDR2 reads SVGAGI (reference sequence). The CDR3 consists of 16 residues. The J segment lost 0 bases and the V segment lost 6 bases, leaving 7 bases of the junction unmatched. The CDR3 bases are TGTGCCAGCAGCTCCGGGACAGGGGTGTTGAACACTGAAGCTTTCTTT. Residues: CASSSGTGVLNTEAFF.

This sequence joins TRBV9 and TRBJ2-1, with 8 bases matching TRBD2. The CDR3 loop spans 13 amino acids. V shed 8 bases, J shed 4 bases, and the junction held 5 bases outside the gene matches. Germline CDR1 SGDLS, CDR2 YYNGEE. CDR3 amino acids: CASQAGDYNEQFF. CDR3 in DNA: TGTGCCAGTCAAGCGGGGGATTACAATGAGCAGTTCTTC.

The sample holds one count of this clone. This chain uses TRBV12-3 or TRBV12-4 with TRBJ2-7; no clear D gene. The CDR3 sequence is 12 residues long. Trimming removed 2 bases from V and 3 bases from J, with 5 bases in between. The CDR3 DNA is TGTGCCAGCAGTTTAAGCCTCTACGAGCAGTACTTC. This translates into CASSLSLYEQYF.

The chain has TRBV30 and TRBJ1-5; possible D gene TRBD1, 5 bases. This CDR3 is 14 amino acids long. The V and J ends lost 3 bases and 5 bases respectively, with 14 bases between them. Germline-derived CDR1 and CDR2 are GTSNPN and SVGIG (reference sequence). The CDR3 DNA follows: TGTGCCTGGAGCCGGGGGGGTTGGTATCAGCCCCAGCATTTT. This gives the protein CAWSRGGWYQPQHF.

The chain has TRBV5-1 and TRBJ2-7; D gene unclear. Trimming stripped 0 bases from V and 10 bases from J, with 20 bases between. CDR1 and CDR2 (germline): SGHRS, YFSETQ. The CDR3 sequence is 15 residues long. The CDR3 bases are TGCGCCAGCAGCTTGGAGGTCCAAGCCCGGGTCGGACAGTACTTC. It encodes CASSLEVQARVGQYF.

The gene calls are TRBV29-1 and TRBJ1-2, with 8 nucleotides matching TRBD1. CDR3 length equals 13 residues. V lost 5 bases, J lost 4 bases, and 6 bases stayed unmatched. Per the germline V gene, CDR1 is SQVTM and CDR2 is ANQGSEA. The DNA of the CDR3 is TGCAGCGTTACCGGGACAGGCCTCTATGGCTACACCTTC. Translation gives CSVTGTGLYGYTF. Filled out from reference TRBV29-1 and TRBJ1-2, the complete variable domain reads SAVISQKPSRDICQRGTSLTIQCQVDSQVTMMFWYRQQPGQSLTLIATANQGSEATYESGFVIDKFPISRPNLTFSTLTVSNMSPEDSSIYLCSVTGTGLYGYTFGSGTRLTVV.

The chain uses TRBV12-3 or TRBV12-4 and TRBJ2-7; D not certain. This CDR3 is built from 13 residues. V gave up 0 bases and J gave up 5 bases, with 8 bases separating them. The DNA of the CDR3 is TGTGCCAGCAGTTTAGCAAGCGTCCACGAGCAGTACTTC. Translated, it gives CASSLASVHEQYF.

This rearrangement joins TRBV28 to TRBJ1-6; 10 nucleotides line up with TRBD1. Germline CDR1 is MDHEN and CDR2 is SYDVKM. After removal of 6 bases from V and 10 bases from J, the junction contained 6 bases not matched to a gene. The CDR3 is made up of 14 amino acids. CDR3 sequence reads: CASSYGTGVSPLHF. The CDR3 DNA is TGTGCCAGCAGCTACGGGACAGGGGTCTCACCCCTCCACTTT.

V and J are TRBV30 and TRBJ1-2; no firm D call. The CDR3 sequence is 11 residues long. Germline V gives CDR1 GTSNPN, CDR2 SVGIG (reference sequence). V dropped 4 bases and J dropped 7 bases, with 10 bases sitting between them. The CDR3 bases are TGTGCCTGGAACCTGCCGGGTGGCTACACCTTC. This sequence encodes CAWNLPGGYTF.

V is TRBV29-1 and J is TRBJ1-6, with D perhaps matching TRBD1 (6 bases). V was trimmed by 0 bases and J by 6 bases, leaving 6 bases between them. Germline V gives CDR1 SQVTM, CDR2 ANQGSEA. The CDR3 consists of 13 residues. CDR3 bases: TGCAGCGTTGAAGAGGACAGTAATTCACCCCTCCACTTT. Translation: CSVEEDSNSPLHF.

The V gene is TRBV5-5, the J gene TRBJ2-1, with 8 bases matching TRBD2. The CDR3 is 15 amino acids. Trimming took 4 bases from V and 4 from J; bases not matched to a gene: 7. Germline CDR1 and CDR2: SGHKS and YYEKEE (reference sequence). CDR3 amino acids: CASSREGESYNEQFF. CDR3 in DNA: TGTGCCAGCAGCCGGGAGGGGGAGAGTTACAATGAGCAGTTCTTC.